This TCR beta chain came from a study of beta chain features in type 1 diabetes. Study findings and constraints: The question left open here concerned HLA type influencing TCRB rearrangement. More deletions and fewer insertions at VDJ junctions were seen in type 1 diabetes patients.

With 5 bases removed from V and 1 base from J, the gap between germline ends came to 15 bases. The CDR3 has 16 amino acids. The germline CDR1 and CDR2 sequences are SGHAT and FQNNGV. Concerning this clone: Its antigen is unidentified.

CD45RO/CCR7/CD25/CD127/CD95/CD27 staining was used to isolate CD4+ naive, central memory, regulatory and stem cell-like memory cells by sorting. Each sorted population was over 98% pure. The whole isolated RNA underwent reverse transcription, so sequencing captured expressed TCRB transcripts. Only in-frame clones appear in the TCRdb table, and some are missing; sequencing was by immunoSEQ multiplex PCR. The data show around 310,000 clones, with 11% seen just once and 0.015% held by the top ten. This TCR was sampled from a woman aged 25-40 years in good health. The chain carries TRBV11-2 and TRBJ2-1; D perhaps matches TRBD2 (6 bases). The sample consisted of naive CD4+ T cells from blood. The CDR3 is CASSRWRGGSYNEQFF. The DNA of the CDR3 is TGTGCCAGCAGCCGCTGGCGGGGCGGGTCCTACAATGAGCAGTTCTTC.